Listed below are T cell receptor beta chains from one sample, sequenced in a study of T-cell memory formation after mild COVID-19. In TCRdb, the 5' RACE reads were re-called with MiXCR into one record per CDR3 protein. The sample has a few hundred thousand distinct CDR3 sequences; over 9% are singletons. Sequenced input: PBMCs or a T cell subset sorted from them (not recorded which). The receptors shown here come from a man aged 18 to 29 who had mild COVID-19 (a few samples of this study predate the infection). Cell type and time point are not known. Each CDR3 is given with its conserved first and last residue. The D gene is left open where the match is weak. A row's size may be missing; if present it is once, few, many or a size class.

clone_size: few; cdr3_length: 18; v_call: TRBV10-3; j_call: TRBJ2-6; d_call: .; cdr3_aa: CAISESPGRGSGANVLTF; cdr3_nt: TGTGCCATCAGTGAGTCGCCAGGGAGAGGCTCTGGGGCCAACGTCCTGACTTTC
clone_size: few; cdr3_length: 14; v_call: TRBV5-4; j_call: TRBJ2-5; d_call: .; cdr3_aa: CASSLTASQETQYF; cdr3_nt: TGTGCCAGCAGCTTGACCGCTTCACAAGAGACCCAGTACTTC
clone_size: .; cdr3_length: 13; v_call: TRBV29-1; j_call: TRBJ1-1; d_call: .; cdr3_aa: CSVDSYLNTEAFF; cdr3_nt: TGCAGCGTCGACAGCTACCTGAACACTGAAGCTTTCTTT
clone_size: few; cdr3_length: 15; v_call: TRBV4-3; j_call: TRBJ2-7; d_call: TRBD1; cdr3_aa: CASSQPGTGAVEQYF; cdr3_nt: TGCGCCAGCAGCCAGCCCGGGACAGGGGCGGTCGAGCAGTACTTC
clone_size: .; cdr3_length: 13; v_call: TRBV5-1; j_call: TRBJ2-1; d_call: .; cdr3_aa: CASSLGSRWELFF; cdr3_nt: TGCGCCAGCAGCTTGGGGTCGCGGTGGGAGTTGTTCTTC
clone_size: many; cdr3_length: 14; v_call: TRBV5-1; j_call: TRBJ2-3; d_call: .; cdr3_aa: CASRGGVGSDTQYF; cdr3_nt: TGCGCCAGCAGAGGGGGAGTCGGATCAGATACGCAGTATTTT
clone_size: many; cdr3_length: 13; v_call: TRBV5-1; j_call: TRBJ2-1; d_call: .; cdr3_aa: CASAGRGYNEQFF; cdr3_nt: TGCGCCAGCGCGGGACGGGGTTACAATGAGCAGTTCTTC
clone_size: many; cdr3_length: 16; v_call: TRBV5-1; j_call: TRBJ2-3; d_call: TRBD2; cdr3_aa: CASSLAGLAGTDTQYF; cdr3_nt: TGCGCCAGCAGCTTGGCCGGACTAGCGGGCACAGATACGCAGTATTTT
clone_size: few; cdr3_length: 14; v_call: TRBV4-2; j_call: TRBJ2-3; d_call: .; cdr3_aa: CASSQELGSYTQYF; cdr3_nt: TGTGCCAGCAGCCAAGAGTTGGGTAGTTATACGCAGTATTTT
clone_size: many; cdr3_length: 13; v_call: TRBV9; j_call: TRBJ2-5; d_call: .; cdr3_aa: CASSVDISQTQYF; cdr3_nt: TGTGCCAGCAGCGTAGATATTAGCCAGACCCAGTACTTC
clone_size: .; cdr3_length: 16; v_call: TRBV5-5; j_call: TRBJ1-2; d_call: .; cdr3_aa: CASSPPGGARIDGYTF; cdr3_nt: TGTGCCAGCAGCCCCCCCGGAGGGGCGAGGATAGATGGCTACACCTTC
clone_size: few; cdr3_length: 15; v_call: TRBV7-9; j_call: TRBJ1-6; d_call: .; cdr3_aa: CASSLASGGSEPLHF; cdr3_nt: TGTGCCAGCAGCTTAGCGTCGGGAGGGTCAGAACCCCTCCACTTT
clone_size: .; cdr3_length: 15; v_call: TRBV28; j_call: TRBJ2-3; d_call: .; cdr3_aa: CASSSPGERADTQYF; cdr3_nt: TGTGCCAGCAGTTCCCCGGGGGAAAGGGCAGATACGCAGTATTTT
clone_size: .; cdr3_length: 15; v_call: TRBV5-1; j_call: TRBJ2-7; d_call: TRBD1; cdr3_aa: CASSSGTGVRFDQYF; cdr3_nt: TGCGCCAGCAGCTCCGGGACAGGGGTCCGTTTTGATCAGTACTTC
clone_size: .; cdr3_length: 16; v_call: TRBV6-5; j_call: TRBJ2-1; d_call: TRBD2; cdr3_aa: CASSYGGAGGSVEQFF; cdr3_nt: TGTGCCAGCAGTTACGGGGGAGCGGGGGGATCGGTTGAGCAGTTCTTC
clone_size: many; cdr3_length: 14; v_call: TRBV7-9; j_call: TRBJ1-2; d_call: .; cdr3_aa: CASSTMGLSLGYTF; cdr3_nt: TGTGCCAGCAGTACAATGGGGTTGTCCCTTGGTTACACCTTC